This T cell receptor (beta chain) is drawn from a study of PD-L1 blockade in urothelial cancer. Looking at the study overall: Each patient had 0 to 3 earlier chemotherapy regimens. Treatment start was followed by blood analysis at 3 weeks (second dose) and again at 6 weeks. Blood samples had a median of 141,255 T cells, tens of thousands of unique TCRs, and clonality more than 0.075.

Germline assignment: CDR1 SGHDT and CDR2 YYEEEE. This CDR3 is 15 amino acids long. V lost 3 bases to trimming and J lost 2 bases; unmatched junction nucleotides: 6. Here immunoSEQ multiplex PCR was the method, and the copy in TCRdb shows in-frame clones only, minus some. The top ten clones hold 2% to 3% of a sample with approximately 110,000 clones, around 82% of them seen once. The clonotype originates from a man over 45 with urothelial cancer. The source material was PBMCs, sampled around atezolizumab (anti-PD-L1) treatment. The V and J genes are TRBV5-6 and TRBJ2-7; 9 positions match TRBD2. CDR3 loop: CASSWGAGGPYEQYF. CDR3 sequence (DNA): TGTGCCAGCAGCTGGGGGGCGGGAGGGCCCTACGAGCAGTACTTC. The full variable domain, with the rest looked up from reference TRBV5-6 and TRBJ2-7, is DAGVTQSPTHLIKTRGQQVTLRCSPKSGHDTVSWYQQALGQGPQFIFQYYEEEERQRGNFPDRFSGHQFPNYSSELNVNALLLGDSALYLCASSWGAGGPYEQYFGPGTRLTVT.